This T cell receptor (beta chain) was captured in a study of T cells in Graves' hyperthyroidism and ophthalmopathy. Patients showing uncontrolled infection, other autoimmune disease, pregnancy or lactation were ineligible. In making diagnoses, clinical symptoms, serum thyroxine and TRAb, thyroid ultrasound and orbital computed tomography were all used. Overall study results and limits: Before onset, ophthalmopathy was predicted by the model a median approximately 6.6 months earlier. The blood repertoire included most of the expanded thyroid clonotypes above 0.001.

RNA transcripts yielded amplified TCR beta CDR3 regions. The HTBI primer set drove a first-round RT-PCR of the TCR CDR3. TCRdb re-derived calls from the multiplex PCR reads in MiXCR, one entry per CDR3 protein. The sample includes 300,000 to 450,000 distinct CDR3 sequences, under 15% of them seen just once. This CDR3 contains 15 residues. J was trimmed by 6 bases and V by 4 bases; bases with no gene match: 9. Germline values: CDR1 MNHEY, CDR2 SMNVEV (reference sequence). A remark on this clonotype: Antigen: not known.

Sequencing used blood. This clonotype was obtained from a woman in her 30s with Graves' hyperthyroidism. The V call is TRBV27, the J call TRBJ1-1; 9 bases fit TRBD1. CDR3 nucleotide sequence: TGTGCCAGCAGTTCAGCAGGGACAGGGTTGGCTGAAGCTTTCTTT. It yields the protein CASSSAGTGLAEAFF.